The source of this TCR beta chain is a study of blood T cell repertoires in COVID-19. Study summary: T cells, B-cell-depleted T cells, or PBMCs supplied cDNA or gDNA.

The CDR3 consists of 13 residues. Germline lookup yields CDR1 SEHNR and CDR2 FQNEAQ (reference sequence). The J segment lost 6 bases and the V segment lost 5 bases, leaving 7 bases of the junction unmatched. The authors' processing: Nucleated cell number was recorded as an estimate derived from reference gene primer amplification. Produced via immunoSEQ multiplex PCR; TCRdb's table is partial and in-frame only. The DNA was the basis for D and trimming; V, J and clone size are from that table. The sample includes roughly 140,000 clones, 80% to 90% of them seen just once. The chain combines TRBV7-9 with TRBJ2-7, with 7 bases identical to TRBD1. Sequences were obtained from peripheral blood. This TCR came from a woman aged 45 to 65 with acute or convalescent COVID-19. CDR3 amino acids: CASSPPGTAEQYF. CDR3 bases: TGTGCCAGCAGCCCGCCTGGGACAGCCGAGCAGTACTTC.